This T cell receptor (beta chain) was identified during a study of blood T cell repertoires in COVID-19 (TCRdb year 2020). Regarding the complete study: Samples from collaborators originated in the United States, Italy and Spain and spanned both the acute and convalescent phases of COVID-19. The prospective study material was composed of cDNA or gDNA derived from T cells, B-cell-depleted T cells, or PBMCs. The dataset comprised deeply sampled blood TCRbeta repertoires from subjects exposed to, actively infected with, or recovered from COVID-19. The repertoires were released in a freely available public database meant as a resource for research on the immune response to SARS-CoV-2. The samples were drawn from the first 160 participants of the ongoing ImmuneRACE study and from over 950 subjects provided by 6 global collaborators. The sample metadata nearly always contained a de-identified subject ID, COVID-19 status, age in years and sex. Where available, HLA class I and class II types were taken from metadata supplied by the sample provider and were not determined by assay-based typing. Findings and caveats that apply to the study as a whole: The quantity of clinical and demographic metadata differed by source and by participant and was supplied without curation.

The CDR3 goes from the cysteine to the phenylalanine over 17 residues. Only the CDR3 DNA stays, 51 bases, in frame from base 1. Germline trimming amounts to 1 base on V and 5 bases on J, with 12 as the count of junction bases outside the gene matches. For CDR1 and CDR2, the germline V gene (reference sequence) lists SEHNR and FQNEAQ. As concerns this clone: Its target antigen remains unknown. The record has no base qualities; no much larger clone is one base away.

One collaborating source in Seattle enrolled patients while the patients were actively infected and followed the patients over time throughout the course of disease. Each collaborating institution followed its own protocols to collect whole blood in K2EDTA tubes. For TCRbeta analysis, collaborator samples were shipped as frozen whole blood, as isolated PBMCs, or as DNA extracted from either sample type. TCRbeta CDR3 regions were amplified from genomic DNA by means of the immunoSEQ Assay, a bias-controlled multiplex PCR. The published analysis was carried out like this. The number of nucleated cells in each sample was estimated from the amplification of reference gene primers within the assay. To quantify the absolute abundance of each unique TCRbeta CDR3 rearrangement, sequence reads were collapsed and filtered. For each sample, productive Simpson clonality was calculated as the square root of Simpson's diversity index across productive rearrangements. This immuneACCESS table, as held by TCRdb, lists in-frame sequences with V and J called but not all clones. Of the missing ones, under half trace to an unresolved V gene in checked studies; the others have no known cause. V and J calls plus clone size are reproduced from that table; the DNA served to infer D and trimming. The sample yields roughly 380,000 clones; around 89% were counted once. The ten largest clonotypes hold about 1.4% of the sample.

The receptor was derived from a woman between 35 and 50 years old with COVID-19, enrolled during active disease. The V and J genes are TRBV7-9 and TRBJ2-7; 9 bases in between match TRBD1. Sequencing was carried out using peripheral blood. The DNA is as follows: TGTGCCAGCAGCTTAGGGGGGACCGGGACAGGGAGGAACGAGCAGTACTTC. The encoded protein is CASSLGGTGTGRNEQYF.